This T cell receptor (beta chain) was sequenced in a study of blood T cell repertoires in COVID-19. TCRdb keeps only in-frame clones here, not all; method: immunoSEQ multiplex PCR. The sample carries about 120,000 clones, 60% to 85% recorded once. Trimming at V came to 6 bases and at J to 7 bases, leaving 13 bases not matched to a gene. The CDR3 covers 15 residues. Germline CDR1 SQVTM, CDR2 ANQGSEA. The chain couples TRBV29-1 to TRBJ2-1, with 9 bases that match TRBD2. The sequenced material came from peripheral blood. The clonotype comes from a man aged 65 to 85 with acute or convalescent COVID-19. The CDR3 loop reads CSVRVSGGVGNEQFF. CDR3 nucleotide sequence: TGCAGCGTAAGGGTTAGCGGGGGTGTTGGTAATGAGCAGTTCTTC.